One and the same sample provided the 29 T cell receptor beta chains below, sequenced in a study of blood T cell repertoires in COVID-19. Clones were sequenced by immunoSEQ multiplex PCR, and TCRdb holds only the in-frame ones, with some missing. This sample has a few hundred thousand clones, with about 88% found just once. Material: PBMCs or T cells enriched from blood (not recorded which). These receptors came from a woman in her late teens or twenties who had been exposed to COVID-19.

The chain recombines TRBV2 with TRBJ2-3; 8 nucleotides line up with TRBD1. The CDR3 spans 13 residues. Trimming cost V 6 bases and J 4 bases; bases outside gene matches: 3. Per germline, CDR1 SNHLY and CDR2 FYNNEI. CDR3 protein: CASRTGVADTQYF. For the CDR3, the DNA is TGTGCCAGCAGGACAGGGGTTGCAGATACGCAGTATTTT.

This clone occurred once. The chain carries TRBV3-1 (or the pseudogene TRBV3-2) and TRBJ1-5; tentative D call: TRBD1 (5 bases). Germline loops: CDR1 LGHDT, CDR2 YNNKEL (reference sequence). Trimming took 1 base from V and 6 from J, leaving 10 bases between them. The CDR3 loop spans 14 amino acids. This chain's CDR3 is CASSQAGRGQPQHF. CDR3 coding DNA: TGTGCCAGCAGCCAAGCAGGGCGGGGTCAGCCCCAGCATTTT.

The chain combines TRBV18 with TRBJ2-2, with D unresolved. The CDR3 is 13 amino acids. Trimming removed 3 bases from V and 1 base from J, with 3 bases in between. CDR1 KGHSH and CDR2 LQKENI come from the germline V gene. The CDR3, as DNA: TGTGCCAGCTCACCCAGGAACACCGGGGAGCTGTTTTTT. This encodes CASSPRNTGELFF.

This rearrangement joins TRBV7-8 to TRBJ1-3; perhaps TRBD1 as D (6 bases). The CDR3 totals 16 residues. The V gene lost 7 bases and the J gene lost 0 bases, with 16 bases spanning the gap. CDR1 is SGHVS, CDR2 FQNEAQ, per germline. CDR3 sequence reads: CASTEGVPISGNTIYF. Written as DNA, the CDR3 is TGTGCCAGCACCGAGGGGGTTCCGATCTCTGGAAACACCATATATTTT.

The chain joins TRBV7-9 to TRBJ1-2; a weak D match, TRBD1 (6 bases). CDR3 length: 17 residues. The germline V and J ends were trimmed by 2 bases and 1 base, with 17 bases remaining between them. Germline V gene data show CDR1 as SEHNR and CDR2 as FQNEAQ (reference sequence). The CDR3 DNA is TGTGCCAGCAGCTTACGTTCACAGGGCTTGAGTAACTATGGCTACACCTTC. Its protein is CASSLRSQGLSNYGYTF.

The chain joins TRBV2 to TRBJ2-2; a possible D gene is TRBD1 (5 bases). The CDR3 sequence is 14 residues long. The V gene lost 5 bases and the J gene lost 4 bases, with 11 bases spanning the gap. Looked up from germline, CDR1 is SNHLY and CDR2 is FYNNEI. The CDR3 sequence: CASSYQGSTGELFF. The DNA of the CDR3 is TGTGCCAGCAGTTATCAGGGATCCACCGGGGAGCTGTTTTTT.

DNA of the CDR3: TGTGCCTGGAGTGGTACTAGCGGGCTAACCTACGAGCAGTACTTC. Amino acid sequence: CAWSGTSGLTYEQYF. V usage is TRBV30 and J usage is TRBJ2-7, with 9 bases identical to TRBD2. V shed 1 base, J shed 2 bases, and the junction held 6 bases outside the gene matches. Germline CDR1 reads GTSNPN; CDR2 reads SVGIG (reference sequence). This CDR3 region has 15 residues.

V gene TRBV10-2 combines with J gene TRBJ2-7; the D is unclear. The CDR3 loop spans 11 amino acids. V lost 4 bases to trimming and J lost 6 bases, with 7 bases between them. Looked up from germline, CDR1 is WSHSY and CDR2 is SAAADI. CDR3 loop: CASSAVFEQYF. The CDR3 nucleotides read TGCGCCAGCAGTGCGGTCTTCGAGCAGTACTTC.

This clone was observed once. The chain has TRBV24-1 and TRBJ2-1, with D possibly matching TRBD1 (6 bases). The V and J ends lost 3 bases and 9 bases respectively, with 17 bases between them. Germline CDR1 reads KGHDR; CDR2 reads SFDVKD. This CDR3 region has 15 residues. The CDR3 spells CATSDRGTGLGEQFF. The CDR3 DNA reads TGTGCCACCAGTGATCGGGGAACAGGGCTGGGTGAGCAGTTCTTC.

The chain carries TRBV24-1 and TRBJ2-3, with 11 bases matching TRBD2. J was trimmed by 8 bases and V by 4 bases; bases with no gene match: 13. The CDR3 has 17 residues. Germline CDR1 KGHDR, CDR2 SFDVKD. The CDR3 region is CATSDYQTSGKWGTQYF. In nucleotides, the CDR3 is TGTGCCACCAGTGACTATCAGACTAGCGGGAAATGGGGTACGCAGTATTTT.

The rearrangement uses TRBV7-8 and TRBJ2-7, with TRBD1 matching over 9 bases. The CDR3 runs 15 residues. CDR1 and CDR2 from the germline V gene are SGHVS and FQNEAQ. Losses at the gene ends were 5 bases for V and 7 bases for J; bases not matched to a gene: 12. For the CDR3, the DNA is TGTGCCAGCAGCACTATCCGGGACAGGGCGAAGGAGCAGTACTTC. Residues: CASSTIRDRAKEQYF.

This clone was counted a few times. The sample holds other DNA sequences that translate to the same CDR3. The gene calls are TRBV5-1 and TRBJ1-3; D gene ambiguous. CDR1 and CDR2 (germline): SGHRS, YFSETQ. The length of the CDR3 is 14 residues. V dropped 0 bases and J dropped 0 bases, with 4 bases sitting between them. The CDR3 DNA follows: TGCGCCAGCAGCTTGGGAGACTCTGGAAACACCATATATTTT. Its translation is CASSLGDSGNTIYF.

The chain joins TRBV3-1 (or the pseudogene TRBV3-2) to TRBJ2-3; the match to TRBD2 covers 10 bases. From germline, CDR1 is LGHDT and CDR2 YNNKEL (reference sequence). The CDR3 covers 16 residues. V was clipped by 3 bases and J by 2 bases; unmatched bases: 5. The CDR3 reads CASSQIAGGSTDTQYF. Here the CDR3 DNA reads TGTGCCAGCAGCCAGATAGCGGGGGGTTCCACAGATACGCAGTATTTT.

This clone was seen just once. The CDR3 region is CASSFPPRQGTYEQYF. For the CDR3, the DNA is TGTGCCAGCAGCTTTCCGCCGCGGCAGGGCACCTACGAGCAGTACTTC. The chain has TRBV5-6 and TRBJ2-7, with D maybe TRBD1 (5 bases). V shed 2 bases and J shed 2 bases, with 17 bases lying between them. The germline V gene encodes CDR1 SGHDT and CDR2 YYEEEE. The CDR3 has 16 amino acids.

This sequence joins TRBV10-3 and TRBJ1-5; no firm D call. This CDR3 region has 13 residues. The V end was cut by 2 bases, the J end by 4 bases, with 6 bases between. Germline lookup yields CDR1 ENHRY and CDR2 SYGVKD. CDR3 sequence (DNA): TGTGCCATCAGTGAGGGCTCTAATCAGCCCCAGCATTTT. Its protein product is CAISEGSNQPQHF.

The V gene is TRBV15, the J gene TRBJ1-6, with 8 bases identical to TRBD1. With 8 bases clipped from V and 8 bases from J, the junction kept 5 bases outside the gene matches. Germline-derived CDR1 and CDR2 are LNHNV and YYDKDF (reference sequence). The CDR3 is made up of 13 amino acids. The CDR3 region has the DNA TGTGCCACCCAGGGGGCGCGGGATTCACCCCTCCACTTT. Translated, it gives CATQGARDSPLHF.

The table lists this clone with a count of one. This rearrangement joins TRBV5-1 to TRBJ1-3, with TRBD1 identical over 11 bases. With V trimmed by 3 bases and J by 10 bases, 6 bases remained unmatched. The CDR3 extends over 14 amino acids. Germline V lookup: CDR1 SGHRS, CDR2 YFSETQ. The CDR3 spells CASSSGTGGSTIYF. As DNA, the CDR3 is TGCGCCAGCAGCTCTGGGACAGGGGGGAGTACCATATATTTT.

The chain is built from TRBV24-1 and TRBJ2-7; 10 nucleotides align to TRBD1. The CDR3 is 15 amino acids. The germline CDR1 and CDR2 sequences are KGHDR and SFDVKD. J was trimmed by 3 bases and V by 3 bases; bases with no gene match: 4. CDR3 in DNA: TGTGCCACCAGTGATCCTGGACAGGGGGGCTACGAGCAGTACTTC. This translates into CATSDPGQGGYEQYF.

The chain has TRBV19 and TRBJ2-7; 9 nucleotides agree with TRBD1. Germline V lookup: CDR1 LNHDA, CDR2 SQIVND (reference sequence). The junction had 5 bases not matched to a gene; V was cut back by 9 bases and J by 5 bases. The CDR3 runs to 12 residues. CDR3: CASTDRGHEQYF. The CDR3, as DNA: TGTGCCAGCACGGACAGGGGCCACGAGCAGTACTTC.

V and J are TRBV6-6 and TRBJ2-7; D is perhaps TRBD1 (6 bases). In germline, CDR1 is MNHNY, CDR2 SVGAGI (reference sequence). Trimming removed 6 bases at V and 7 bases at J, with 16 bases between. The CDR3 runs to 13 residues. CDR3 nucleotide sequence: TGTGCCAGCAGCGTAGACAGGCACCGAGAGCAGTACTTC. As protein: CASSVDRHREQYF.

The gene calls are TRBV7-9 and TRBJ2-1; TRBD1 matches 7 bases. Trimming at V came to 5 bases and at J to 7 bases, leaving 14 bases not matched to a gene. The CDR3 runs 16 residues. The germline CDR1 and CDR2 sequences are SEHNR and FQNEAQ (reference sequence). For the CDR3, the DNA is TGTGCCAGCAGCCCCGGCGGAGACAGGGAAAGAAATGAGCAGTTCTTC. Encoded protein: CASSPGGDRERNEQFF.

This chain joins TRBV5-4 and TRBJ2-2; 13 positions agree with TRBD2. The V segment lost 6 bases and the J segment 5 bases; nucleotides outside the gene matches: 4. CDR3 length: 15 residues. The germline V gene has CDR1 SGHNT and CDR2 YYREEE (reference sequence). This chain's CDR3 is CASTRTSGGTGELFF. As DNA, the CDR3 is TGTGCCAGCACCCGGACTAGCGGGGGAACCGGGGAGCTGTTTTTT.

The chain is built from TRBV29-1 and TRBJ1-4; D not resolved. The germline CDR1 and CDR2 sequences are SQVTM and ANQGSEA. V lost 2 bases and J lost 4, with 8 bases in between. The CDR3 contains 13 residues. The CDR3: CSVESGLNEKLFF. CDR3 nucleotide sequence: TGCAGCGTTGAAAGTGGCCTTAATGAAAAACTGTTTTTT.

Only one count was recorded for this clone. J is TRBJ1-1 and V is TRBV7-2; perhaps TRBD1 as D (5 bases). With 2 bases removed from V and 1 base from J, the gap between germline ends came to 17 bases. This CDR3 has 17 amino acids. CDR1 is SGHTA, CDR2 FQGNSA, per germline. This chain's CDR3 is CASSLWNRPIWNTEAFF. The CDR3 DNA follows: TGTGCCAGCAGCTTATGGAACAGGCCAATATGGAACACTGAAGCTTTCTTT.

The chain's CDR3 is CASSSLTDTQYF. The CDR3 DNA reads TGTGCCAGCAGCTCCCTCACAGATACGCAGTATTTT. The chain combines TRBV11-3 with TRBJ2-3, with D uncertain. The CDR3 is 12 amino acids. V dropped 4 bases and J dropped 2 bases, with 4 bases sitting between them. The germline V gene encodes CDR1 SGHNT and CDR2 YENEEA.

This chain uses TRBV7-7 with TRBJ2-1; 8 nucleotides match TRBD2. J gave up 6 bases and V 5 bases, and 3 bases lay outside the gene matches. Germline CDR1 SSHAT, CDR2 FNYEAQ (reference sequence). The CDR3 consists of 13 residues. CDR3 sequence: CASSRSGSNEQFF. CDR3 bases: TGTGCCAGCAGCCGAAGCGGGAGCAATGAGCAGTTCTTC.

This clone came up once. The V gene is TRBV28, the J gene TRBJ1-2; no clear D gene. Between the trimmed V and J ends, which lost 5 bases and 4 bases, there was a span of 14 bases. CDR3 size: 14 residues. Germline CDR1 reads MDHEN; CDR2 reads SYDVKM. CDR3 sequence reads: CASSRDLASYGYTF. In DNA, the CDR3 is TGTGCCAGCAGTCGAGACCTAGCCTCCTATGGCTACACCTTC.

The chain employs TRBV2 and TRBJ1-5; D remains ambiguous. V was clipped by 4 bases and J by 1 base, with 14 bases between them. Germline-derived CDR1 and CDR2 are SNHLY and FYNNEI. This CDR3 comprises 16 residues. CDR3 DNA: TGTGCCAGCAGTGGTTCGGGGAGCTCGAGCAATCAGCCCCAGCATTTT. As protein: CASSGSGSSSNQPQHF.

To note about this clone: In the same sample, other DNA sequences code for this CDR3. The chain joins TRBV7-2 to TRBJ2-7; 7 nucleotides match TRBD1. The V and J ends lost 1 base and 2 bases, in that order; junction bases with no gene match: 2. Per germline, CDR1 SGHTA and CDR2 FQGNSA. CDR3 length: 14 amino acids. The CDR3 coding sequence is TGTGCCAGCAGCTTAGACAGGGGTCCCTACGAGCAGTACTTC. Translating it yields CASSLDRGPYEQYF. The full variable domain, with the rest looked up from reference TRBV7-2 and TRBJ2-7, is GAGVSQSPSNKVTEKGKDVELRCDPISGHTALYWYRQSLGQGLEFLIYFQGNSAPDKSGLPSDRFSAERTGGSVSTLTIQRTQQEDSAVYLCASSLDRGPYEQYFGPGTRLTVT.